This TCR beta chain was sequenced in a study of blood T cells in healthy people across ages. Study-level results: Donor CMV status was unknown, possibly confounding expanded clonotype changes.

Primers used in a second PCR of about 7 to 12 cycles were a sample-barcoded 5' primer and a J-beta primer mix. Every sample produced at least 2.5 million CDR3-containing paired-end reads. A single record per CDR3 protein comes from TCRdb applying MiXCR to the 5' RACE reads. The profile shows roughly 800,000 distinct CDR3 sequences, around a quarter of them singletons. Comments on this clonotype: Its antigen remains unknown.

CDR1 and CDR2 (germline): LGHDT, YNNKEL (reference sequence). Trimming stripped 0 bases from V and 0 bases from J, with 9 bases between. The CDR3 is 16 amino acids. These data also formed part of another study, on T cells of mothers and their children. That paper adds: Donors were three healthy Caucasian mothers and their six children.

Sequenced material: blood. The gene calls are TRBV3-1 and TRBJ2-1, with D unclear. The TCR was taken from a boy between 10 and 17 years old in good health. The CDR3 DNA is TGTGCCAGCAGCCAAGAACTACAGCGCTCCTACAATGAGCAGTTCTTC. Translated, it gives CASSQELQRSYNEQFF.